The T cell receptor beta chain described here comes from a study of T cell responses to AZD1222 COVID-19 vaccine. Sequencing used immunoSEQ multiplex PCR; TCRdb keeps in-frame clones, though not all of them. The data hold 120,000 to 150,000 clones, with approximately 90% observed a single time. This clone was counted once. Unmatched junction bases numbered 9, after V lost 4 bases and J lost 4 bases. This CDR3 is 16 amino acids long. From germline, CDR1 is ENHRY and CDR2 SYGVKD. This TCR came from an adult in good health. This chain joins TRBV10-3 and TRBJ2-2; TRBD1 aligns across 7 bases. This material consisted of peripheral blood, taken on day 0 of AZD1222 vaccination. The CDR3: CAISGSTGQFTGELFF. CDR3 coding DNA: TGTGCCATCAGTGGGTCCACGGGACAGTTCACCGGGGAGCTGTTTTTT.